These 19 T cell receptor beta chains were sequenced from one sample in a study of patients and donors after allogeneic stem cell transplantation. MiXCR, applied by TCRdb to the RT-PCR reads, yields one record per CDR3 protein. This repertoire shows over 150,000 distinct CDR3 sequences, 30% found once; its top ten account for roughly 3.2%. The sequenced sample was blood, either unsorted or a sorted T cell fraction (not recorded which). These receptors originate from a human donor who was either an allogeneic HSCT recipient or a stem cell or donor lymphocyte infusion donor (not recorded which). It is not recorded whose cells these are; they may come from a transplant donor.

The rearrangement uses TRBV27 and TRBJ1-5, with a possible D match to TRBD1 (5 bases). The CDR3 covers 14 residues. The germline gives CDR1 MNHEY, CDR2 SMNVEV (reference sequence). Trimming left V 3 bases short and J 7 bases short, with 13 bases between. Here the CDR3 DNA reads TGTGCCAGCAGTTTTGGGGCAGGGACCCAGCCCCAGCATTTT. It translates to CASSFGAGTQPQHF.

The genes are TRBV10-3 and TRBJ2-1; 7 nucleotides align to TRBD2. J was trimmed by 4 bases and V by 0 bases; bases with no gene match: 0. The CDR3 loop spans 14 amino acids. Germline V gives CDR1 ENHRY, CDR2 SYGVKD. The CDR3 protein is CAISESREYNEQFF. CDR3 sequence (DNA): TGTGCCATCAGTGAGTCGCGGGAGTACAATGAGCAGTTCTTC.

The DNA of the CDR3 is TGTGCCAGCAGGGTCTCGTTACGGAATGAGCAGTTCTTC. Residues: CASRVSLRNEQFF. The chain recombines TRBV28 with TRBJ2-1; no firm D call. The V end was cut by 6 bases, the J end by 7 bases, with 13 bases between. In germline, CDR1 is MDHEN, CDR2 SYDVKM. CDR3 size: 13 residues.

This chain connects TRBV28 to TRBJ2-5, with D possibly TRBD1 on 7 matching bases. Germline V gene lookup returns CDR1 MDHEN and CDR2 SYDVKM. The CDR3 has 13 residues. Trimming removed 6 bases at V and 2 bases at J, with 10 bases between. Here the CDR3 reads CASRQGRQETQYF. The DNA for the CDR3 is TGTGCCAGCAGACAGGGGAGGCAAGAGACCCAGTACTTC.

The rearrangement uses TRBV4-2 and TRBJ1-5; D unclear. The CDR3 length is 15 residues. Germline CDR1 reads LGHNA; CDR2 reads YNFKEQ. V was shortened by 3 bases and J by 0 bases, with 9 bases between the two germline ends. CDR3 bases: TGTGCCAGCAGCCATATCTTAACTAGCAATCAGCCCCAGCATTTT. It codes for CASSHILTSNQPQHF.

The V gene is TRBV30, the J gene TRBJ1-5; D is unclear. The CDR3 spans 12 residues. Germline V lookup: CDR1 GTSNPN, CDR2 SVGIG (reference sequence). Trimming removed 5 bases from V and 3 bases from J, with 8 bases in between. The CDR3 loop reads CAWDLDNQPQHF. Here the CDR3 DNA reads TGTGCCTGGGATCTGGACAATCAGCCCCAGCATTTT.

This clonotype has only a few counts. The genes are TRBV12-3 or TRBV12-4 and TRBJ2-1; no firm D call. The CDR3 sequence is 14 residues long. Deletions cut 5 bases from V and 7 bases from J, with 15 bases between. The DNA for the CDR3 is TGTGCCAGCAGTCCCCCTACTAAACCAAATGAGCAGTTCTTC. Protein: CASSPPTKPNEQFF.

This clonotype was picked up one time. The J gene is TRBJ2-1, the V gene TRBV9; 7 positions match TRBD2. Trimming took 0 bases from V and 7 from J; bases not matched to a gene: 7. This CDR3 has 15 amino acids. CDR1 SGDLS and CDR2 YYNGEE come from the germline V gene. CDR3 nucleotides: TGTGCCAGCAGCGTAGCTCCGGGTAGCGGGAATGAGCAGTTCTTC. It yields the protein CASSVAPGSGNEQFF.

For the CDR3, the DNA is TGTGCCAGCTCACCGAATACAGGAACTGGAAACACCATATATTTT. Its protein is CASSPNTGTGNTIYF. V usage is TRBV18 and J usage is TRBJ1-3; weak D call: TRBD1 (5 bases). The CDR3 runs to 15 residues. CDR1 and CDR2 (germline): KGHSH, LQKENI. V was clipped by 3 bases and J by 2 bases, with 11 bases between them.

This clonotype has more than one count but fewer than ten. The V gene is TRBV20-1, the J gene TRBJ2-7; D is ambiguous. The V end was cut by 3 bases, the J end by 4 bases, with 7 bases between. This CDR3 contains 11 residues. Germline CDR1 is DFQATT and CDR2 is SNEGSKA (reference sequence). The CDR3 coding sequence is TGCAGTGCTAGCCGGTCTTACGAGCAGTACTTC. Translating it yields CSASRSYEQYF.

Here the CDR3 reads CATSPPYTGELFF. The CDR3 DNA sequence: TGTGCCACGTCCCCACCCTACACCGGGGAGCTGTTTTTT. The gene calls are TRBV7-9 and TRBJ2-2; D not resolved. Germline CDR1 SEHNR, CDR2 FQNEAQ (reference sequence). V was cut by 10 bases and J by 3 bases, with 12 bases left in between. There are 13 residues in the CDR3.

This clonotype was recorded a few times. The V call is TRBV30, the J call TRBJ2-1; D is possibly TRBD2 (6 bases). Germline-derived CDR1 and CDR2 are GTSNPN and SVGIG (reference sequence). Trimming left V 4 bases short and J 0 bases short, with 19 bases between. This CDR3 comprises 17 residues. CDR3 nucleotide sequence: TGTGCCTGGAAATCCCCCCGACTAGGGAGCTCCTACAATGAGCAGTTCTTC. It yields the protein CAWKSPRLGSSYNEQFF.

The rearrangement joins TRBV10-3 to TRBJ2-1; the D gene is possibly TRBD1 (6 bases). The CDR3 contains 15 residues. The ends were cut back, 2 bases at V and 4 bases at J, with 12 bases in the middle. Germline CDR1 and CDR2: ENHRY and SYGVKD. The CDR3, as DNA: TGTGCCATCAGTGAGCAACCAACAGGGTACAATGAGCAGTTCTTC. Translation gives CAISEQPTGYNEQFF.

This chain joins TRBV29-1 and TRBJ1-1, with 7 bases identical to TRBD1. With 8 bases clipped from V and 2 bases from J, the junction kept 8 bases outside the gene matches. The CDR3 extends over 13 amino acids. Germline lookup yields CDR1 SQVTM and CDR2 ANQGSEA. CDR3 DNA: TGCAGCACACAGGGACAGCCTAACACTGAAGCTTTCTTT. It specifies CSTQGQPNTEAFF.

This clonotype was picked up many times. This chain joins TRBV6-5 and TRBJ1-1, with 10 bases aligning to TRBD1. The V gene end was trimmed by 5 bases and the J gene end by 6 bases; junction bases not matched to a gene: 12. CDR1 and CDR2 from the germline V gene are MNHEY and SVGAGI. The CDR3 covers 16 residues. The CDR3 DNA reads as TGTGCCAGCAGTAGGGACAGGGGCGGTTTTAGAGCTGAAGCTTTCTTT. Its translation: CASSRDRGGFRAEAFF.

The chain combines TRBV6-5 with TRBJ1-2; 10 positions match TRBD1. The CDR3 extends over 14 amino acids. Trimming removed 6 bases from V and 6 bases from J; junction bases left unmatched: 7. The germline V gene encodes CDR1 MNHEY and CDR2 SVGAGI. CDR3 residues: CASSLDRGLDGYTF. Here the CDR3 DNA reads TGTGCCAGCAGCCTCGACAGGGGGCTGGATGGCTACACCTTC.

This rearrangement joins TRBV18 to TRBJ1-1; TRBD1 might be the D (5 bases). Germline values: CDR1 KGHSH, CDR2 LQKENI. This CDR3 region has 15 residues. V shed 0 bases and J shed 3 bases, with 11 bases lying between them. The chain's CDR3 is CASSPPGAADTEAFF. CDR3 coding DNA: TGTGCCAGCTCACCACCCGGGGCGGCGGACACTGAAGCTTTCTTT.

The table lists this clonotype with a few counts. The rearrangement joins TRBV20-1 to TRBJ1-2; TRBD1 matches at 8 bases. This CDR3 has 12 amino acids. In germline, CDR1 is DFQATT, CDR2 SNEGSKA (reference sequence). The CDR3 DNA sequence: TGCACCCCCAGGGGGCAGTCAGAAGGCTACACCTTC. This codes for CTPRGQSEGYTF.

In this sample, this clonotype turned up many times. This rearrangement joins TRBV6-5 to TRBJ2-5; D may be TRBD1 (6 bases). Germline V gene sequence: CDR1 MNHEY, CDR2 SVGAGI. The length of the CDR3 is 13 residues. CDR3 in DNA: TGTGTACCACTCACAGGGAAACAAGAGACCCAGTACTTC. This gives the protein CVPLTGKQETQYF.